This TCR beta chain is from a study of CXCR3-negative and CXCR3-positive naive CD8 T cells. TRB cDNA was prepared as libraries by UMI-labeled 5' RACE. TCRdb re-called the 5' RACE reads, yielding one record per CDR3 amino acid sequence without DNA. This repertoire comprises roughly 24,000 distinct CDR3 sequences; its ten largest clones make up over 2.5%. The CDR3 extends over 13 amino acids. CDR1 is SEHNR and CDR2 is FQNEAQ in the germline V gene (reference sequence). The genes are TRBV7-9 and TRBJ2-7. The sample consisted of naive CXCR3- CD8+ T cells from blood. The subset here: CD45RO-CCR7+CD27+CD95- naive CD8+ T cells lacking CXCR3 (TNR3-). The sequence was collected from a human donor in good health. Some clones in this sample may be carry-over from other donors' samples. This chain's CDR3 is CASSLGSGSEQYF.